This T cell receptor beta chain derives from a study of shared clonotypes between healthy human individuals. Whole-study findings and limits: Naive subsets generally exceeded memory subsets in estimated richness.

Concerning this clone: What it binds is unknown.

The J segment lost 1 base and the V segment lost 6 bases, leaving 15 bases of the junction unmatched. The CDR3 totals 18 residues. CDR1 is WSHSY and CDR2 is SAAADI in the germline V gene. Assay used: immunoSEQ multiplex PCR; TCRdb lists only in-frame clones, some missing. The sample yields some 1,400,000 clones, around 97% seen once. This clonotype was sampled from a man aged 30 to 45 in good health. V is TRBV10-2 and J is TRBJ2-3; 8 nucleotides agree with TRBD2. Input material: naive CD4+ T cells sorted from blood. The subset is: CD45RA+ positively selected. CDR3: CASRKSLADKRRTDTQYF. The CDR3 nucleotides read TGCGCCAGCAGAAAGTCACTAGCGGACAAACGGCGCACAGATACGCAGTATTTT.